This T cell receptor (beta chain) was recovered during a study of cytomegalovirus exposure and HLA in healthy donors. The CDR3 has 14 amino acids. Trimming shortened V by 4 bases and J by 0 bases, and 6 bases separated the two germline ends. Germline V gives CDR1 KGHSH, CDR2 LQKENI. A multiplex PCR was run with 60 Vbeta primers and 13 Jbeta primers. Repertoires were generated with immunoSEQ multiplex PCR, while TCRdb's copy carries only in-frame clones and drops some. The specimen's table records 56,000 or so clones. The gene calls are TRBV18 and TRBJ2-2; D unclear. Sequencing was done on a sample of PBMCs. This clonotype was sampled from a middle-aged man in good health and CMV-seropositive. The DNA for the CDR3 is TGTGCCAGCTCACGATCAGCGAACACCGGGGAGCTGTTTTTT. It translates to CASSRSANTGELFF.